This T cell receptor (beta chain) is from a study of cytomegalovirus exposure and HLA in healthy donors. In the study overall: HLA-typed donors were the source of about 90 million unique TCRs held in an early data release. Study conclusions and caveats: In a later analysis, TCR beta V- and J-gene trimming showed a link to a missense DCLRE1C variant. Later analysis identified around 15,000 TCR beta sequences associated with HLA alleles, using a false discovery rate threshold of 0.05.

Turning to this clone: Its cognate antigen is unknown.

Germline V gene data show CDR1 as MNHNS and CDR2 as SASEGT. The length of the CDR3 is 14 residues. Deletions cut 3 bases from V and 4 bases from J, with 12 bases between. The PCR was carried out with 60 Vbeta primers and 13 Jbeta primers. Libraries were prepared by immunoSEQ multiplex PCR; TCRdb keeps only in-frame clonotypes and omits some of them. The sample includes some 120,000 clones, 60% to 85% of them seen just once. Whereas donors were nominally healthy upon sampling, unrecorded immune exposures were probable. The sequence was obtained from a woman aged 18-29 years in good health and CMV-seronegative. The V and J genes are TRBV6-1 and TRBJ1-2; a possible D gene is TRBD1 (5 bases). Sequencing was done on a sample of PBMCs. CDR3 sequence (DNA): TGTGCCAGCAGTGAGGGGCGGCAGAGCTATGGCTACACCTTC. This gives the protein CASSEGRQSYGYTF.